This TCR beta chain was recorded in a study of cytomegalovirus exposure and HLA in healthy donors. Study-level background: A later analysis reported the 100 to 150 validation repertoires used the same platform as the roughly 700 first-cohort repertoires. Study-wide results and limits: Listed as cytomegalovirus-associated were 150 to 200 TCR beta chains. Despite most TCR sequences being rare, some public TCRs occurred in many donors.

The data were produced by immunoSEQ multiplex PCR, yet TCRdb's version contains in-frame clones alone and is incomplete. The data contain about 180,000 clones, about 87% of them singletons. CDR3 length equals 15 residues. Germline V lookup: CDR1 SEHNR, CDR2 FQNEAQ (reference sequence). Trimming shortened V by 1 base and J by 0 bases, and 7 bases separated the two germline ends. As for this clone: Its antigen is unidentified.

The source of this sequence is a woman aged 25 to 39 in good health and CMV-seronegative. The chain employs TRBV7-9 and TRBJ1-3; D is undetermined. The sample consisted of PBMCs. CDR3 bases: TGTGCCAGCAGCTTAGACCGAGGCTCTGGAAACACCATATATTTT. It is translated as CASSLDRGSGNTIYF.